The 3 T cell receptor beta chains presented below share a single source sample, sequenced in a study of blood T cell repertoires in COVID-19. The protocol was immunoSEQ multiplex PCR, while the TCRdb copy is restricted to in-frame clones and leaves out a portion. The top ten hold 2.5% to 3% of the sample, which has around 250,000 clones, 80% to 90% seen once. The sequenced sample consisted of peripheral blood. The receptors were gathered from a woman in her thirties with active or convalescent COVID-19.

This chain links TRBV5-6 with TRBJ1-1, with no clear D. Germline CDR1 SGHDT, CDR2 YYEEEE. The ends were cut back, 0 bases at V and 11 bases at J, with 14 bases in the middle. The length of the CDR3 is 13 residues. The CDR3 DNA sequence: TGTGCCAGCAGCTTGGGGGGAGGGAGTACGGCTTTCTTT. This gives the protein CASSLGGGSTAFF. The full variable domain, completed using reference TRBV5-6 and TRBJ1-1, is DAGVTQSPTHLIKTRGQQVTLRCSPKSGHDTVSWYQQALGQGPQFIFQYYEEEERQRGNFPDRFSGHQFPNYSSELNVNALLLGDSALYLCASSLGGGSTAFFGQGTRLTVV.

The V call is TRBV7-9, the J call TRBJ1-5; D perhaps matches TRBD1 (6 bases). The CDR3 contains 14 residues. CDR1 and CDR2 from the germline V gene are SEHNR and FQNEAQ (reference sequence). V was shortened by 5 bases and J by 7 bases, with 15 bases between the two germline ends. The CDR3 reads CASSPPQGTQPQHF. In nucleotides, the CDR3 is TGTGCCAGCAGCCCACCACAGGGTACACAGCCCCAGCATTTT.

The sample holds one count of this clone. CDR3 DNA sequence: TGTGCCTGGAGTGTTTCCGGGACAGGGAATTCACCCCTCCACTTT. Protein: CAWSVSGTGNSPLHF. J is TRBJ1-6 and V is TRBV30; 9 positions match TRBD1. Germline CDR1 and CDR2: GTSNPN and SVGIG (reference sequence). This CDR3 is built from 15 residues. With V trimmed by 0 bases and J by 7 bases, 4 bases remained unmatched.